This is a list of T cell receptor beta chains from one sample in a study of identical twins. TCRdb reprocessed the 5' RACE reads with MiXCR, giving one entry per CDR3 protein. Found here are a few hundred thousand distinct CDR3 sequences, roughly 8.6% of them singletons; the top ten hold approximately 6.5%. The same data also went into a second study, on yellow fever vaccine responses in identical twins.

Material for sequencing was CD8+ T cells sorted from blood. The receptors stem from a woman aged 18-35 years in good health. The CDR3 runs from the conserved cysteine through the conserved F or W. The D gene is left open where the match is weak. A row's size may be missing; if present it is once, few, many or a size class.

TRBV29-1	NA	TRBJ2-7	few	CSGLVGYEQYF	TGCAGCGGCCTAGTGGGGTACGAGCAGTACTTC
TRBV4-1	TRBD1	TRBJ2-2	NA	CASSERLEDRGNTGELFF	TGCGCCAGCAGCGAACGATTGGAGGACAGGGGGAACACCGGGGAGCTGTTTTTT
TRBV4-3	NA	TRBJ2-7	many	CASSQDVTNYEQYF	TGCGCCAGCAGCCAAGACGTGACAAACTACGAGCAGTACTTC
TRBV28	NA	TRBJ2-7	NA	CASSFSFYAYEQYF	TGTGCCAGCAGTTTCTCTTTCTACGCCTACGAGCAGTACTTC
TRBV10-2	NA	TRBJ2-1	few	CASKPSAYNEQFF	TGCGCCAGCAAGCCTAGCGCCTACAATGAGCAGTTCTTC
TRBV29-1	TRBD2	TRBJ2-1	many	CSVTSGGQNNEQFF	TGCAGCGTTACTAGCGGGGGGCAAAACAATGAGCAGTTCTTC
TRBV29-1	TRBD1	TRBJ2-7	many	CSAEGQPYEQYF	TGCAGCGCCGAGGGACAGCCCTACGAGCAGTACTTC
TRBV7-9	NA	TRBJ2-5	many	CASSLDLMQETQYF	TGTGCCAGCAGCTTAGATCTGATGCAAGAGACCCAGTACTTC
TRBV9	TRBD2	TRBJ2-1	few	CASRDSGRAYNEQFF	TGTGCCAGCAGGGATAGCGGGAGGGCCTACAATGAGCAGTTCTTC
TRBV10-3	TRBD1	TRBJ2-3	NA	CAISDRGTDTQYF	TGTGCCATCAGTGACAGGGGGACAGATACGCAGTATTTT
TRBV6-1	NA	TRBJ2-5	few	CASSPGGGGAGETQYF	TGTGCCAGCAGTCCCGGGGGAGGCGGGGCTGGGGAGACCCAGTACTTC
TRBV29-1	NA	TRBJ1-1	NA	CSTDEYTEAFF	TGCAGCACCGACGAGTACACTGAAGCTTTCTTT
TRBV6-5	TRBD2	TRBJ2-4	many	CASSYNLVVLAGGFPIQYF	TGTGCCAGCAGTTACAATTTGGTCGTTTTAGCGGGGGGATTTCCCATTCAGTACTTC
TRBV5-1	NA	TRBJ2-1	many	CASSLNLPRNEQFF	TGCGCCAGCAGCTTGAATCTGCCTAGGAATGAGCAGTTCTTC
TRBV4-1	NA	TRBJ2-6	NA	CASSQDQGGANVLTF	TGCGCCAGCAGCCAAGATCAGGGTGGGGCCAACGTCCTGACTTTC
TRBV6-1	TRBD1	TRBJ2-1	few	CASSTGTGTYNEQFF	TGTGCCAGCAGTACCGGGACAGGGACCTACAATGAGCAGTTCTTC
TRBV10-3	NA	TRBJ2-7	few	CAISEGYYPSKYF	TGTGCCATCAGTGAAGGCTACTACCCGAGCAAGTACTTC
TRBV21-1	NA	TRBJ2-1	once	CASERATSEQFF	TGTGCCAGCGAACGGGCAACTAGTGAGCAGTTCTTC
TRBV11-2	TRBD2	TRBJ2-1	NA	CASSRGTSGNNEQFF	TGTGCCAGCAGTCGCGGGACTAGCGGCAACAATGAGCAGTTCTTC
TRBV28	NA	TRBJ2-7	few	CASSNRGHAYEQYF	TGTGCCAGCAGCAACCGGGGCCATGCCTACGAGCAGTACTTC
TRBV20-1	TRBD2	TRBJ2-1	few	CSANAGEFSYNEQFF	TGCAGTGCTAATGCGGGAGAATTCTCCTACAATGAGCAGTTCTTC
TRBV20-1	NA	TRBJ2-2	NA	CSAHRTNTGELFF	TGCAGTGCGCACAGAACCAACACCGGGGAGCTGTTTTTT
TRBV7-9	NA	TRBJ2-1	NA	CASSLGYGNLEQFF	TGTGCCAGCAGCTTAGGCTATGGGAATCTTGAGCAGTTCTTC
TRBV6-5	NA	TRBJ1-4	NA	CASSYGGGLSEKLFF	TGTGCCAGCAGTTACGGAGGGGGATTAAGTGAAAAACTGTTTTTT
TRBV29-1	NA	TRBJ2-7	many	CSVEGQGAHEQYF	TGCAGCGTTGAAGGGCAGGGTGCCCACGAGCAGTACTTC
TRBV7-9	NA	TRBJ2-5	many	CASSWRDREQETQYF	TGTGCCAGCAGCTGGAGGGACAGAGAGCAAGAGACCCAGTACTTC
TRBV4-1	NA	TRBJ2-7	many	CASSSPVGYEQYF	TGCGCCAGCAGCTCCCCCGTGGGCTACGAGCAGTACTTC
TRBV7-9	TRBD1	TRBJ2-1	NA	CASSYPRTGQSYNEQFF	TGTGCCAGCAGCTATCCAAGGACAGGGCAGTCCTACAATGAGCAGTTCTTC
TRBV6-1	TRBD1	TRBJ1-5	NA	CASRRTGTGDYSNQPQHF	TGTGCCAGCAGGCGCACCGGGACAGGGGATTATAGCAATCAGCCCCAGCATTTT
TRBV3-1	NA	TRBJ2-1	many	CASSHTGSNNEQFF	TGTGCCAGCAGTCACACGGGAAGCAACAATGAGCAGTTCTTC
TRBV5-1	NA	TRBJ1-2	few	CATYSEEGIGGVPGYTF	TGCGCCACCTACTCGGAGGAGGGAATAGGCGGGGTTCCTGGCTACACCTTC
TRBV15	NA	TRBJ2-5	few	CATSRGAEGSQETQYF	TGTGCCACCAGCAGAGGCGCGGAGGGTTCGCAAGAGACCCAGTACTTC
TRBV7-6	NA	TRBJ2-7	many	CASGTLGYEQYF	TGTGCCAGCGGTACCCTAGGCTACGAGCAGTACTTC
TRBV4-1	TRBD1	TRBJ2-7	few	CASSHGQGGSYEQYF	TGCGCCAGCAGCCACGGACAGGGGGGGTCCTACGAGCAGTACTTC
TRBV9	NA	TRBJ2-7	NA	CASSEGLVSSYEQYF	TGTGCCAGCAGCGAGGGCCTGGTCTCCTCCTACGAGCAGTACTTC
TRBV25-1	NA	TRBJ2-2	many	CASSDFYQSPNTGELFF	TGTGCCAGCAGTGATTTCTATCAGTCTCCGAACACCGGGGAGCTGTTTTTT
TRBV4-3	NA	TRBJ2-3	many	CASSQDRSGDTQYF	TGCGCCAGCAGCCAAGATCGGTCGGGAGATACGCAGTATTTT
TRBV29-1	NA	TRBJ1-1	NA	CSVTGSGTEAFF	TGCAGCGTTACTGGGTCCGGCACTGAAGCTTTCTTT
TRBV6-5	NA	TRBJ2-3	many	CASSYIFPADTQYF	TGTGCCAGCAGTTATATATTCCCGGCAGATACGCAGTATTTT
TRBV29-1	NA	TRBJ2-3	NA	CSVEKGGETGQYF	TGCAGCGTTGAAAAGGGGGGGGAGACCGGGCAGTATTTT
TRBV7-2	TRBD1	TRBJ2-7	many	CASSLGGGLYEQYF	TGTGCCAGCAGCTTAGGAGGGGGCCTCTACGAGCAGTACTTC
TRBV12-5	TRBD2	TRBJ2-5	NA	CASGTSVAGGFQETQYF	TGTGCTAGTGGTACATCGGTAGCGGGAGGGTTCCAAGAGACCCAGTACTTC
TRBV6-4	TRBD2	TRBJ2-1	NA	CASSSTSAGSYNEQFF	TGTGCCAGCAGCAGTACTAGCGCCGGCTCCTACAATGAGCAGTTCTTC
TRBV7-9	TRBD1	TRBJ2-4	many	CASRGTGGVNIQYF	TGTGCCAGCAGGGGAACAGGGGGTGTGAACATTCAGTACTTC
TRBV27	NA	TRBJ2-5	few	CASSLGFGGYAQYF	TGTGCCAGCAGTTTAGGATTCGGGGGCTACGCCCAGTACTTC
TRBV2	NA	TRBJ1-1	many	CASSAGMNTEAFF	TGTGCCAGCAGTGCTGGGATGAACACTGAAGCTTTCTTT
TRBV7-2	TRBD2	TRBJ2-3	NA	CASSLDGGEYF	TGTGCCAGCAGCTTAGACGGGGGGGAGTATTTT
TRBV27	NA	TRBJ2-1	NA	CASSVQGGPYNEQFF	TGTGCCAGCAGTGTACAGGGAGGACCCTACAATGAGCAGTTCTTC
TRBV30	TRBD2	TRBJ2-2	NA	CAWSVGTSDTGELFF	TGTGCCTGGAGTGTGGGGACTAGCGACACCGGGGAGCTGTTTTTT
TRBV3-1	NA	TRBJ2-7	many	CASSQDSNIGYEQYF	TGTGCCAGCAGCCAAGACAGCAACATCGGCTACGAGCAGTACTTC
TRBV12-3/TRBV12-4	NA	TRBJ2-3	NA	CASSWLGLADTQYF	TGTGCCAGCAGTTGGTTGGGCCTGGCAGATACGCAGTATTTT
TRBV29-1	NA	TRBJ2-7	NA	CSVERRMGSYEQYF	TGCAGCGTTGAGAGGCGGATGGGATCCTACGAGCAGTACTTC
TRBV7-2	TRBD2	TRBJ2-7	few	CASSTSLGLAYEQYF	TGTGCCAGCAGCACTAGTCTAGGACTAGCCTACGAGCAGTACTTC
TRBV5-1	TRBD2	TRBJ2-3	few	CASSLVSGGPDTQYF	TGCGCCAGCAGCTTGGTTAGCGGGGGACCAGATACGCAGTATTTT
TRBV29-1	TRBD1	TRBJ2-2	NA	CSVEGAGGVTGELFF	TGCAGCGTTGAAGGAGCAGGGGGCGTCACCGGGGAGCTGTTTTTT